This T cell receptor beta chain is drawn from a study of T-cell memory formation after mild COVID-19 (dated by TCRdb to 2020 to 2022). Looking at the study overall: TCR sequence clusters from the two donors were largely donor specific. In a couple of donors, T-cell clones that expanded and contracted after mild COVID-19 were tracked by sequencing TCRalpha and TCRbeta repertoires over time. Two young, previously healthy adult volunteers made up the cohort, one male and one female. General study outcomes and caveats: The study included only a couple of mild cases, and larger cohorts that include severe cases with pre-infection samples were judged to be necessary. Some responding clones were found in pre-infection memory, which suggests that pre-existing cross-reactive memory T cells took part in the SARS-CoV-2 response. Whether the second-wave clones peaking on day 37 were SARS-CoV-2 specific was not confirmed. Contracting CD4+ clones were found mainly in CM and EM memory subsets, while CD8+ clones were enriched in EMRA. From day 15 to 85, contracting clones showed balanced CD4/CD8 phenotypes, whereas a second wave of clones that expanded from day 15 to 37 leaned towards CD4+.

For CDR1 and CDR2, the germline V gene lists SGHTA and FQGNSA. The CDR3 sequence holds 18 residues, the cysteine and phenylalanine included. Only the CDR3 part of the read is kept: 54 bases, read in frame from the first base. Between the V and J ends, shortened by 1 base and 0 bases respectively, the junction contains 15 bases. PBMCs were isolated by Ficoll-Paque density gradient centrifugation. To note about this clonotype: No antigen is known for it. There are no base qualities to consult, and no much larger clone falls within one base.

The sequencer listed for this sample is Illumina NovaSeq 6000. cDNA libraries for TCRalpha and TCRbeta were prepared by 5'RACE using constant-segment primers, with sample barcodes and unique molecular identifiers added. RNA was extracted from every sample with Trizol reagent. Libraries were amplified in two PCR steps, with a second sample barcode and Illumina TruSeq adapters added in the second step. Sequencing of libraries was performed on an Illumina NovaSeq with 2 x 150 bp paired-end reads. The source study handled its data this way. Reads were demultiplexed and collapsed into UMI-guided consensus sequences with migec v1.2.7. Using mixcr v2.1.11, the UMI consensuses were aligned to TRA and TRB V and J templates and assembled into clonotypes. A clonotype was counted as expanded or contracted only if both edgeR and NoisET called the change significant, with noise models trained on biological replicates. For edgeR calls, a false discovery rate-adjusted p below 0.01 and a log2 fold-change threshold of 1 were applied. PCA with hierarchical clustering of max-normalized trajectories of the 1000 most abundant clonotypes was used as exploratory dynamics analysis. Each responding clone was given a CD4 or CD8 phenotype based on the CD4+ and CD8+ repertoires, which had been sequenced separately. TCRdb redid the processing of the public reads, applying fastp at Q25 and MiXCR, and retained in-frame beta chains. Rows are unified per CDR3 protein, each entry keeping the most common DNA and genes. The V and J calls, along with clone size, are taken from TCRdb and not from the paper's own processing. The sample table records approximately 390,000 distinct CDR3 sequences; about a sixth of these occur just once. The ten largest make up roughly 21% of the sample.

Recombination linked TRBV7-2 to TRBJ2-2, with TRBD1 perhaps the D gene, on 6 matching bases. The specimen sequenced was PBMCs or a T cell subset sorted from them (not recorded which). The TCR originated in a man aged 18-30 years who had mild COVID-19 (a few samples of this study predate the infection). The sample titles of this study are shuffled in the database, so cell type and time point are left out; the donor was told from shared clones. Read as DNA, the sequence is TGTGCCAGCAGCTTAGGCAGGGGCTCAATCCCGAACACCGGGGAGCTGTTTTTT. This encodes CASSLGRGSIPNTGELFF.